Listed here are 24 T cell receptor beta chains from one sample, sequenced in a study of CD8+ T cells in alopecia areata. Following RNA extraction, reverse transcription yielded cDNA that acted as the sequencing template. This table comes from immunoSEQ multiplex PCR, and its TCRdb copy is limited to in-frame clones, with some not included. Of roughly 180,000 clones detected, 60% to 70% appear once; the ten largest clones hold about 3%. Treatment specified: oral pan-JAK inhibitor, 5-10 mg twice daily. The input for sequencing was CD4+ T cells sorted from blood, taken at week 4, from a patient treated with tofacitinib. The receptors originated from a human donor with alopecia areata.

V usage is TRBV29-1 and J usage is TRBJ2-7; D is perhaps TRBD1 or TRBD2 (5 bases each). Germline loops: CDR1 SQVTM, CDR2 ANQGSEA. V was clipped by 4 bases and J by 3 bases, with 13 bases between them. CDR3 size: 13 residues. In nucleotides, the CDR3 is TGCAGCGTTGGAGGTTATGGGGGCTACGAGCAGTACTTC. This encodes CSVGGYGGYEQYF.

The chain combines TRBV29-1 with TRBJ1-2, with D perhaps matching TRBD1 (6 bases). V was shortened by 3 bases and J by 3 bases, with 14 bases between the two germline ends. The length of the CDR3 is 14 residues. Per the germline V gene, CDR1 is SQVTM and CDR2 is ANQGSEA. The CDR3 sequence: CSVEPARGYYGYTF. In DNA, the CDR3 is TGCAGCGTTGAGCCGGCCAGGGGATACTATGGCTACACCTTC.

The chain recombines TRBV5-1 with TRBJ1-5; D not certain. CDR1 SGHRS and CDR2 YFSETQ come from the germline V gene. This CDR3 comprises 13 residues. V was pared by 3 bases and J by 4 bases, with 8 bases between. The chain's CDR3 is CASSWADNQPQHF. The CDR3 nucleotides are TGCGCCAGCAGCTGGGCAGATAATCAGCCCCAGCATTTT.

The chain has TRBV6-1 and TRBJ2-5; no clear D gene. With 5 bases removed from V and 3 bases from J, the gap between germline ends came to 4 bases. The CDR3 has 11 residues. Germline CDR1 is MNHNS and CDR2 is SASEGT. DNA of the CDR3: TGTGCCAGCAGTCCGGAAGAGACCCAGTACTTC. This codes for CASSPEETQYF.

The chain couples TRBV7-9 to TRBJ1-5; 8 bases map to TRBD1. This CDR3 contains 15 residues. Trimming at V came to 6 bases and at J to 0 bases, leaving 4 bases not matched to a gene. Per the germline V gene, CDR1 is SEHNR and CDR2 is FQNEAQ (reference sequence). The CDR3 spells CASSPTGDSNQPQHF. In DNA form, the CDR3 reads TGTGCCAGCAGTCCGACAGGGGATAGCAATCAGCCCCAGCATTTT.

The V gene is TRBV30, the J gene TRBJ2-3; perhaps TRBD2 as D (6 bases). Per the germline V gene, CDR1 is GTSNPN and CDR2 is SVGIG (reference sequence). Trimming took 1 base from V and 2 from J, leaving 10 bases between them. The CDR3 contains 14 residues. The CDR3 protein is CAWSGKDYTDTQYF. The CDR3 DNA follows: TGTGCCTGGAGTGGAAAGGACTACACAGATACGCAGTATTTT.

The CDR3 loop is CASSLNLNYEQYF. DNA of the CDR3: TGTGCCAGCAGTCTTAACCTAAACTACGAGCAGTACTTC. The chain has TRBV27 and TRBJ2-7; D unresolved. Germline loops: CDR1 MNHEY, CDR2 SMNVEV (reference sequence). The CDR3 contains 13 residues. The ends were cut back, 5 bases at V and 3 bases at J, with 11 bases in the middle.

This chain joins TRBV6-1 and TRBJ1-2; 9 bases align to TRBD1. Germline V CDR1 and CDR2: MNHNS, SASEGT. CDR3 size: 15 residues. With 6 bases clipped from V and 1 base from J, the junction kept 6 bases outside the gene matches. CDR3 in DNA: TGTGCCAGCAGGCTACGGACAGGGGATAACTATGGCTACACCTTC. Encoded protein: CASRLRTGDNYGYTF.

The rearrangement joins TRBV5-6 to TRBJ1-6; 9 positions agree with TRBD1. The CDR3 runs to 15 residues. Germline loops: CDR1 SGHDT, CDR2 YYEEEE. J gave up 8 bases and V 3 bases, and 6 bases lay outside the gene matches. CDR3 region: CASSSGDREYSPLHF. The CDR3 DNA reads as TGTGCCAGCAGCTCCGGGGACAGGGAGTATTCACCCCTCCACTTT.

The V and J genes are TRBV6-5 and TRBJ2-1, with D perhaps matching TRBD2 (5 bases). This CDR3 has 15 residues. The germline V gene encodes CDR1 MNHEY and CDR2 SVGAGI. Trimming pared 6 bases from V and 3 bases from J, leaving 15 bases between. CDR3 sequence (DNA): TGTGCCAGCAGCACCTACCGGGGATACTACAATGAGCAGTTCTTC. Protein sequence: CASSTYRGYYNEQFF.

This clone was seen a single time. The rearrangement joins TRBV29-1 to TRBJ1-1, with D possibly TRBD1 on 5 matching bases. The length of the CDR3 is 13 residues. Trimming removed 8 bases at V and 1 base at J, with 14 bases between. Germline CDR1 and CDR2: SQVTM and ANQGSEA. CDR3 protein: CSTRRGGNTEAFF. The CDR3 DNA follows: TGCAGCACCCGTCGGGGGGGGAACACTGAAGCTTTCTTT. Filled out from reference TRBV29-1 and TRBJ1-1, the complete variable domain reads SAVISQKPSRDICQRGTSLTIQCQVDSQVTMMFWYRQQPGQSLTLIATANQGSEATYESGFVIDKFPISRPNLTFSTLTVSNMSPEDSSIYLCSTRRGGNTEAFFGQGTRLTVV.

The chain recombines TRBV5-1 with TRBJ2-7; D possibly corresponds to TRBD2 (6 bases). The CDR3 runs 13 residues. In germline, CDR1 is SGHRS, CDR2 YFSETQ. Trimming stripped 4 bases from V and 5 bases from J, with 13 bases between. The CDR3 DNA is TGCGCCAGCAGCGGGGGGAGCGTGCACGAGCAGTACTTC. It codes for CASSGGSVHEQYF.

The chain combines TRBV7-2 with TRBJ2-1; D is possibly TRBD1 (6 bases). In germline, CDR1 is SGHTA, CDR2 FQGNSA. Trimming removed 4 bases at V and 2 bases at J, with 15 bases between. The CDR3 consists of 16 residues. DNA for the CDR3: TGTGCCAGCAGCTCCTTGAGGGGGACGACCTACAATGAGCAGTTCTTC. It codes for CASSSLRGTTYNEQFF.

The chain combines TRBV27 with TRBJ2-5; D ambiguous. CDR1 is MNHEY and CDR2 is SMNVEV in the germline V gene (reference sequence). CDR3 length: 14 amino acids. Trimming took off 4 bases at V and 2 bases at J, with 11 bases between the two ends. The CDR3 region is CASSYYGVQETQYF. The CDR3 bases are TGTGCCAGCAGTTATTACGGAGTACAAGAGACCCAGTACTTC.

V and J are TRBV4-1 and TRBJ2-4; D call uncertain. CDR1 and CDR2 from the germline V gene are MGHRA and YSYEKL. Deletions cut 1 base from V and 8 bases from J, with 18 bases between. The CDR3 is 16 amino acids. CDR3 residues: CASSQGLDPSLDIQYF. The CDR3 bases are TGCGCCAGCAGCCAAGGGTTAGACCCCTCGTTAGACATTCAGTACTTC.

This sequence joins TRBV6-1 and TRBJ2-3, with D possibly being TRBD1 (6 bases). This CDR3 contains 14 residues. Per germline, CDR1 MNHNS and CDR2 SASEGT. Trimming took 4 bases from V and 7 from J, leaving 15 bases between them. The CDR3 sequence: CASSGVNQGHTQYF. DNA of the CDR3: TGTGCCAGCAGTGGAGTAAACCAGGGGCATACGCAGTATTTT.

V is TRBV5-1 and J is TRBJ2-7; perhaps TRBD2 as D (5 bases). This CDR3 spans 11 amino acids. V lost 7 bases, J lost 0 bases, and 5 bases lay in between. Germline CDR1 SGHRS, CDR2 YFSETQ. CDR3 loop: CASGSSYEQYF. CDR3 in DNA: TGCGCCAGCGGGAGCTCCTACGAGCAGTACTTC. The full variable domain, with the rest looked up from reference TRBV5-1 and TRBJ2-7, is KAGVTQTPRYLIKTRGQQVTLSCSPISGHRSVSWYQQTPGQGLQFLFEYFSETQRNKGNFPGRFSGRQFSNSRSEMNVSTLELGDSALYLCASGSSYEQYFGPGTRLTVT.

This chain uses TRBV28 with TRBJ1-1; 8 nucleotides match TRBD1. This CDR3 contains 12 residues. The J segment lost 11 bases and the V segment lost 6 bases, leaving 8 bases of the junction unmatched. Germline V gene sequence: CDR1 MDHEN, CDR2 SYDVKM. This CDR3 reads CASRSGGISAFF. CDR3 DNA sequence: TGTGCCAGCAGATCAGGGGGCATAAGTGCTTTCTTT.

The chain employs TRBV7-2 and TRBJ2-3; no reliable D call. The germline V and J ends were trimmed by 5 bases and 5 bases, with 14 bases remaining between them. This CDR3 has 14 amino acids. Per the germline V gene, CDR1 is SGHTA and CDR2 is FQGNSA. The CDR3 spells CASSPRNFGDTQYF. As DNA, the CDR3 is TGTGCCAGCAGCCCACGGAACTTTGGAGATACGCAGTATTTT. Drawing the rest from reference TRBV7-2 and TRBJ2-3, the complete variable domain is GAGVSQSPSNKVTEKGKDVELRCDPISGHTALYWYRQSLGQGLEFLIYFQGNSAPDKSGLPSDRFSAERTGGSVSTLTIQRTQQEDSAVYLCASSPRNFGDTQYFGPGTRLTVL.

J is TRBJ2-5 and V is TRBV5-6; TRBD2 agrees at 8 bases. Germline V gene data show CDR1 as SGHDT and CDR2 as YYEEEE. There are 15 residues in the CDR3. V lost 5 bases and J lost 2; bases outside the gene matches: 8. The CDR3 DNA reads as TGTGCCAGCAGTCTGGGACTAGTGAGTCAAGAGACCCAGTACTTC. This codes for CASSLGLVSQETQYF.

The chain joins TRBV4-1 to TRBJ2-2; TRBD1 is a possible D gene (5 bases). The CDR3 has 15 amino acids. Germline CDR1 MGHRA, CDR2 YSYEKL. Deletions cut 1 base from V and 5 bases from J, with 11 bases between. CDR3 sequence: CASSQVQGTTGELFF. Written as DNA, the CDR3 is TGCGCCAGCAGCCAAGTTCAGGGTACGACCGGGGAGCTGTTTTTT.

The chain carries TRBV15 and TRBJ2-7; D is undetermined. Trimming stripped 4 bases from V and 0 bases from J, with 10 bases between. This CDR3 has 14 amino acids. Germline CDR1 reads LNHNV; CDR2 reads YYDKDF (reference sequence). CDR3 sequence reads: CATSMAVDSYEQYF. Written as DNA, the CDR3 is TGTGCCACCAGCATGGCTGTTGACTCCTACGAGCAGTACTTC.

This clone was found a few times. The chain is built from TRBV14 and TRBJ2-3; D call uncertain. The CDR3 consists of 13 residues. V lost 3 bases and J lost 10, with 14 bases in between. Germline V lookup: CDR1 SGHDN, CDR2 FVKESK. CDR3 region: CASSQDEVGPQYF. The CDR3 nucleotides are TGTGCCAGCAGCCAGGACGAAGTAGGACCGCAGTATTTT.

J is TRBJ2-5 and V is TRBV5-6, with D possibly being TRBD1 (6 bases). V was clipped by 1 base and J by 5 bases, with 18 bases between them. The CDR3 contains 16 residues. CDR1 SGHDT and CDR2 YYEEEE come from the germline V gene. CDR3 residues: CASSLRQESSLETQYF. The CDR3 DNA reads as TGTGCCAGCAGCTTGCGACAGGAATCTTCCTTGGAGACCCAGTACTTC.